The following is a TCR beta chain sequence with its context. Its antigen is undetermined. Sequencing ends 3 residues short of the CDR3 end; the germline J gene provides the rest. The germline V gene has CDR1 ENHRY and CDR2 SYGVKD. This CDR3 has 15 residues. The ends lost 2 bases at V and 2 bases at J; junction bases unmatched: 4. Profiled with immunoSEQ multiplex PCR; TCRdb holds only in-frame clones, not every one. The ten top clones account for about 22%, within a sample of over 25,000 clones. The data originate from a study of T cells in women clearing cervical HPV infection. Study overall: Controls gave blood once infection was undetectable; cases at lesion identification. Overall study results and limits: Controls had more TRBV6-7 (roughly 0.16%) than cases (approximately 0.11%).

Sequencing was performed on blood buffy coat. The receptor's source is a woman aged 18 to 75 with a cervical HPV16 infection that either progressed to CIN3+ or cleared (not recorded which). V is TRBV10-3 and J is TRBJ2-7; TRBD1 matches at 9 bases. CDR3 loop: CAISETGQGAYEQYF. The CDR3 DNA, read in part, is TGTGCCATCAGTGAGACGGGACAGGGTGCCTACGAG.